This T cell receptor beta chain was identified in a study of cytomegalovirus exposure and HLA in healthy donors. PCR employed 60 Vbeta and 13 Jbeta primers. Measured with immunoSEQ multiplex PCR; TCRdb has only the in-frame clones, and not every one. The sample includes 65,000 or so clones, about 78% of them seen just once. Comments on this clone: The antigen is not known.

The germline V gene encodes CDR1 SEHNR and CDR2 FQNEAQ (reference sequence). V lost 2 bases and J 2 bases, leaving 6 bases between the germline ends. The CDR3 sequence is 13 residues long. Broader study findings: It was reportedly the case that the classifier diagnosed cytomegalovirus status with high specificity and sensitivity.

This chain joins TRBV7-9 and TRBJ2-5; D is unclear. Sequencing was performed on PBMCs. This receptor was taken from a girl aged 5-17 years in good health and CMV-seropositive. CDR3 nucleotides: TGTGCCAGCAGCTTACTAGTGCAAGAGACCCAGTACTTC. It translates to CASSLLVQETQYF.